The 8 T cell receptor beta chains reported below all come from one sample, sequenced in a study of cytomegalovirus exposure and HLA in healthy donors. Researchers ran the PCR with 60 Vbeta and 13 Jbeta primers. Sequencing used immunoSEQ multiplex PCR; TCRdb keeps in-frame clones, though not all of them. The sample holds about 160,000 clones; 70% to 80% are singletons and the top ten take roughly 9%. The sequenced sample consisted of PBMCs. These receptors were obtained from a man younger than 30 in good health and CMV-seropositive.

The chain carries TRBV7-6 and TRBJ1-3, with D tentatively TRBD1 (5 bases). CDR3 length: 15 residues. V gave up 1 base and J gave up 4 bases, with 11 bases separating them. Germline loops: CDR1 SGHVS, CDR2 FNYEAQ. The CDR3 nucleotides read TGTGCCAGCAGCTTAGTATCAGGGTGGGGAAACACCATATATTTT. Protein: CASSLVSGWGNTIYF.

This clone showed up just once. V and J are TRBV5-4 and TRBJ2-2; D remains unclear. Germline-derived CDR1 and CDR2 are SGHNT and YYREEE (reference sequence). V lost 7 bases and J lost 4, with 14 bases in between. The CDR3 is 14 residues long. The CDR3 sequence is CASQIYSGTGELFF. CDR3 DNA: TGTGCCAGCCAGATATATTCAGGCACCGGGGAGCTGTTTTTT.

The chain couples TRBV19 to TRBJ2-3, with TRBD2 matching 11 bases. This CDR3 comprises 17 residues. Trimming took 6 bases from V and 1 from J; bases not matched to a gene: 9. The germline CDR1 and CDR2 sequences are LNHDA and SQIVND (reference sequence). CDR3 nucleotides: TGTGCCAGTAGCCTTAACTCGGGACTAGCGGGCACAGATACGCAGTATTTT. Translation: CASSLNSGLAGTDTQYF.

This chain links TRBV7-3 with TRBJ2-1; the match to TRBD1 covers 7 bases. The CDR3 has 17 amino acids. Germline assignment: CDR1 SGHTA and CDR2 FQGTGA. The trim removed 1 base at V and 0 bases at J, leaving 6 bases unmatched. In nucleotides, the CDR3 is TGTGCCAGCAGCTTAAGCAGGGGGACAAGCTCCTACAATGAGCAGTTCTTC. This translates into CASSLSRGTSSYNEQFF.

V usage is TRBV5-6 and J usage is TRBJ1-2; a weak D match, TRBD1 (6 bases). CDR1 is SGHDT and CDR2 is YYEEEE in the germline V gene. Between the trimmed V and J ends, which lost 4 bases and 0 bases, there was a span of 13 bases. This CDR3 region has 15 residues. Here the CDR3 reads CASSPWTAANYGYTF. CDR3 DNA: TGTGCCAGCAGCCCGTGGACAGCAGCTAACTATGGCTACACCTTC.

This clone has only a few counts. The chain is built from TRBV5-1 and TRBJ2-1, with a possible D match to TRBD2 (5 bases). This CDR3 is 16 amino acids long. The V end lost 0 bases, the J end lost 0 bases, and 10 bases lay between the germline ends. Germline V gene sequence: CDR1 SGHRS, CDR2 YFSETQ. DNA for the CDR3: TGCGCCAGCAGCTTGGGTGGTAGCGACTCCTACAATGAGCAGTTCTTC. Translating it yields CASSLGGSDSYNEQFF.

The chain combines TRBV5-1 with TRBJ1-2, with a possible D match to TRBD1 (6 bases). The CDR3 is 13 amino acids. Germline loops: CDR1 SGHRS, CDR2 YFSETQ. V was clipped by 4 bases and J by 8 bases, with 15 bases between them. The CDR3 DNA follows: TGCGCCAGCAGCCAGACGGACAGAAGAGGCTACACCTTC. Translating gives CASSQTDRRGYTF.

The table lists this clone with a few counts. The V gene is TRBV7-3, the J gene TRBJ1-6; 8 bases match TRBD1. V shed 4 bases, J shed 14 bases, and the junction held 7 bases outside the gene matches. The V gene's germline CDR1 is SGHTA and CDR2 FQGTGA. There are 13 residues in the CDR3. CDR3 in DNA: TGTGCCAGCAGCTCCTTGACAGGGGAGACCCTCCACTTT. Translation: CASSSLTGETLHF.